These 5 T cell receptor beta chains were all obtained from the same sample, sequenced in a study of cytomegalovirus exposure and HLA in healthy donors. The PCR was carried out with 60 Vbeta primers and 13 Jbeta primers. Sequencing used immunoSEQ multiplex PCR; TCRdb keeps in-frame clones, though not all of them. The data include about 130,000 clones; the top ten clones carry approximately 1.7%. Sequenced material: PBMCs. The receptor source for this set is a man aged 18 to 29 in good health and CMV-seronegative.

The CDR3 is CASLAGGRETQYF. CDR3 DNA sequence: TGCGCCAGTCTAGCGGGGGGGCGAGAGACCCAGTACTTC. The rearrangement links TRBV10-2 to TRBJ2-5, with 12 bases that match TRBD2. V was pared by 9 bases and J by 4 bases, with 3 bases of the junction left unmatched. This CDR3 has 13 amino acids. Germline CDR1 is WSHSY and CDR2 is SAAADI.

The chain has TRBV7-9 and TRBJ2-2; D remains ambiguous. The CDR3 is 11 residues long. Per the germline V gene, CDR1 is SEHNR and CDR2 is FQNEAQ (reference sequence). Trimming stripped 6 bases from V and 5 bases from J, with 4 bases between. The CDR3 DNA is TGTGCCAGCAGACGGACCGGGGAGCTGTTTTTT. It translates to CASRRTGELFF.

This chain connects TRBV28 to TRBJ1-5; D is ambiguous. V shed 2 bases and J shed 6 bases, with 5 bases lying between them. From germline, CDR1 is MDHEN and CDR2 SYDVKM. CDR3 length: 12 amino acids. The CDR3 nucleotides are TGTGCCAGCAGTTTAGAGGTTCAGCCCCAGCATTTT. This codes for CASSLEVQPQHF. The full variable domain, completed using reference TRBV28 and TRBJ1-5, is DVKVTQSSRYLVKRTGEKVFLECVQDMDHENMFWYRQDPGLGLRLIYFSYDVKMKEKGDIPEGYSVSREKKERFSLILESASTNQTSMYLCASSLEVQPQHFGDGTRLSIL.

This rearrangement joins TRBV18 to TRBJ2-1; 11 bases fit TRBD2. V trimming: 5 bases; J trimming: 0 bases; junction bases outside the gene matches: 6. The CDR3 covers 17 residues. The germline V gene has CDR1 KGHSH and CDR2 LQKENI. The CDR3 nucleotides read TGTGCCAGCTCAGACTCGGGACTAGCGGACTCCTACAATGAGCAGTTCTTC. Protein: CASSDSGLADSYNEQFF.

The J gene is TRBJ1-5, the V gene TRBV27; D remains unclear. Germline V lookup: CDR1 MNHEY, CDR2 SMNVEV (reference sequence). CDR3 size: 13 residues. The V and J ends lost 2 bases and 4 bases respectively, with 6 bases between them. CDR3: CASSLAVNQPQHF. The CDR3 region has the DNA TGTGCCAGCAGTTTAGCAGTAAATCAGCCCCAGCATTTT.